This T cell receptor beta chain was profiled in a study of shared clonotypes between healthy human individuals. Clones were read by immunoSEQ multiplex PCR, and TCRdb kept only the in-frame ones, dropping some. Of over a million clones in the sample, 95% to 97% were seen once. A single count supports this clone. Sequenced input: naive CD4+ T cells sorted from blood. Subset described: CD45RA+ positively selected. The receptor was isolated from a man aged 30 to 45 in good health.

The CDR3 DNA reads as TGTGCCAGTAGTATGGTACTAGCGGGAGTGGGAGAGACCCAGTACTTC. This gives the protein CASSMVLAGVGETQYF. This chain uses TRBV19 with TRBJ2-5; 11 positions agree with TRBD2. Germline CDR1 reads LNHDA; CDR2 reads SQIVND (reference sequence). J gave up 4 bases and V 3 bases, and 7 bases lay outside the gene matches. The CDR3 spans 16 residues. Together with reference TRBV19 and TRBJ2-5, the CDR3 gives the full variable domain: DGGITQSPKYLFRKEGQNVTLSCEQNLNHDAMYWYRQDPGQGLRLIYYSQIVNDFQKGDIAEGYSVSREKKESFPLTVTSAQKNPTAFYLCASSMVLAGVGETQYFGPGTRLLVL.